The clone carrying this T cell receptor (beta chain) showed up many times. Antigen: not known. TCRdb ran MiXCR on the 5' RACE reads and lists one entry per CDR3 protein. Of about 510,000 distinct CDR3 sequences listed, about 5.4% are singletons. This sample is drawn from a study of CD8 T cells in ankylosing spondylitis. Study-level results: A motif of 8 or 9 highly homologous TCR beta variants was seen as apparently characteristic of ankylosing spondylitis blood.

V lost 0 bases, J lost 8 bases, and 19 bases lay in between. Looked up from germline, CDR1 is LGHNA and CDR2 is YSLEER. The CDR3 runs 16 residues. The origin of this receptor is a male donor with ankylosing spondylitis. The sequencing sample was made of blood, either unsorted or a sorted T cell fraction (not recorded which). This rearrangement joins TRBV4-3 to TRBJ1-1; D unresolved. As DNA, the CDR3 is TGCGCCAGCAGCCAAGATCCCCCCCAGATGGAAAAAGAAGCTTTCTTT. It translates to CASSQDPPQMEKEAFF.